This is a list of T cell receptor beta chains from one sample in a study of CD8 T cells in ankylosing spondylitis. TCRdb re-derived calls from the 5' RACE reads in MiXCR, one entry per CDR3 protein. The top ten clones hold 3.5% of a sample with a few hundred thousand distinct CDR3 sequences, under 25% of them seen once. Sample: blood, either unsorted or a sorted T cell fraction (not recorded which). The receptor set was obtained from a female donor with ankylosing spondylitis or in good health (not recorded which). CDR3s leave out the opening cysteine and the closing phenylalanine or tryptophan.

v_call: TRBV7-2; cdr3_aa: ASSLGWFNEQF
v_call: TRBV5-1; cdr3_aa: ASSLGLAGVHYEQY
v_call: TRBV7-2; cdr3_aa: ASSPGLLRTGELF
v_call: TRBV7-8; cdr3_aa: ASSRQGPYEQY
v_call: TRBV12-3/TRBV12-4; cdr3_aa: ASIIDREVTEAF
v_call: TRBV20-1; cdr3_aa: SARPSGTTYEQY
v_call: TRBV29-1; cdr3_aa: SVAVRLAGYNEQF
v_call: TRBV9; cdr3_aa: ASSVEVSSYEQY
v_call: TRBV7-8; cdr3_aa: ASSPQGFYAEAF
v_call: TRBV29-1; cdr3_aa: SVDYAYNEQF
v_call: TRBV20-1; cdr3_aa: SAEFTDTQY
v_call: TRBV20-1; cdr3_aa: SAAPGGPSTDTQY
v_call: TRBV2; cdr3_aa: ASSGGVGTEAF
v_call: TRBV29-1; cdr3_aa: SVDRAGTNEQY
v_call: TRBV25-1; cdr3_aa: ASSAMGFGEKLF
v_call: TRBV10-3; cdr3_aa: AISGTSGTPGGEQF
v_call: TRBV12-3/TRBV12-4; cdr3_aa: ASSFGEKDSPLH
v_call: TRBV27; cdr3_aa: ASRLGQGPYEQY
v_call: TRBV4-3; cdr3_aa: ASSQHTGGDEQF
v_call: TRBV12-3/TRBV12-4; cdr3_aa: ASHLGIFPNEQF
v_call: TRBV6-1; cdr3_aa: ASTLPVLDPYNEQF
v_call: TRBV7-8; cdr3_aa: ASSFGPALYSNQPQH
v_call: TRBV7-2; cdr3_aa: ASSLIEGYEAF
v_call: TRBV20-1; cdr3_aa: SAASHNEQF
v_call: TRBV6-1; cdr3_aa: ASTPAGGYPDTQY
v_call: TRBV5-5; cdr3_aa: ASSGGQGNSPLH
v_call: TRBV7-6; cdr3_aa: ASSLSAGTSGNNEQF
v_call: TRBV29-1; cdr3_aa: SVDPSGANVLT
v_call: TRBV12-3/TRBV12-4; cdr3_aa: ASSSGRLGYNEQF
v_call: TRBV20-1; cdr3_aa: SARERLGRGAQY
v_call: TRBV7-2; cdr3_aa: ASSLASPTYEQY
v_call: TRBV20-1; cdr3_aa: SASRAGGEQY
v_call: TRBV15; cdr3_aa: ATSRDPGSGNTIY
v_call: TRBV5-5; cdr3_aa: ASSFPGLGDTQY
v_call: TRBV6-1; cdr3_aa: ASGSSPSGTGFPDTQY
v_call: TRBV20-1; cdr3_aa: SARAIARETQY
v_call: TRBV24-1; cdr3_aa: ATSDPTRVVGTDTQY
v_call: TRBV2; cdr3_aa: ASSVGQGNQPQH
v_call: TRBV5-4; cdr3_aa: ASSTGGGTHRAQY
v_call: TRBV7-2; cdr3_aa: ASSLQGARSYEQY
v_call: TRBV18; cdr3_aa: ASSYGSSNYEQY